A selection of T cell receptor beta chains follows, all from one sample in a study of T-cell reconstitution after alpha-beta-depleted transplantation in children. Using its own MiXCR run on the PCR reads, TCRdb lists one record per CDR3 protein. The table lists a few hundred thousand distinct CDR3 sequences, 20% of them singletons. The sample here was PBMCs from the stem cell graft donor, taken from the stem cell graft. Receptors originate from a human donor who donated a stem cell graft to a child with acute myeloid leukemia. CDR3s include the opening cysteine and the closing phenylalanine or tryptophan. Fields, in order: V gene, J gene, D gene, clone size, CDR3 DNA, CDR3 protein. The D gene is left open where the match is weak. Clone size is stated in some rows and not others, as once, few, many or a class when expanded.

V: TRBV20-1; J: TRBJ1-6; D: TRBD1; size: few; DNA: TGCAGTGCCGAGCGGACAGGAGGGTTTAATTCACCCCTCCACTTT; CDR3: CSAERTGGFNSPLHF
V: TRBV7-2; J: TRBJ1-6; D: -; size: few; DNA: TGTGCCAGCAGCTTAGAGAGAGGGCGGTGGAATTCACCCCTCCACTTT; CDR3: CASSLERGRWNSPLHF
V: TRBV4-1; J: TRBJ2-1; D: TRBD2; size: -; DNA: TGCGCCAGCAGCCAAGGACTAGCGGGAGGGAGCTCCTACAATGAGCAGTTCTTC; CDR3: CASSQGLAGGSSYNEQFF
V: TRBV6-1; J: TRBJ2-2; D: -; size: few; DNA: TGTGCCAGCAGTGAAGACGGCGGGGAGCTGTTTTTT; CDR3: CASSEDGGELFF
V: TRBV4-3; J: TRBJ2-5; D: -; size: few; DNA: TGCGCCAGCAGCCAAGACAGGGGGGGGCAAGAGACCCAGTACTTC; CDR3: CASSQDRGGQETQYF
V: TRBV7-2; J: TRBJ2-5; D: TRBD2; size: few; DNA: TGTGCCAGCAGTCGCCGACTAGCGGGAGAGACCCAGTACTTC; CDR3: CASSRRLAGETQYF
V: TRBV7-9; J: TRBJ2-1; D: TRBD1; size: -; DNA: TGTGCCAGCAGCTCCAGACAGGGCGCACAGCAGTTCTTC; CDR3: CASSSRQGAQQFF
V: TRBV7-2; J: TRBJ2-6; D: -; size: -; DNA: TGTGCCAGCAGCTTCGACGCCTTCTCTGGGGCCAACGTCCTGACTTTC; CDR3: CASSFDAFSGANVLTF
V: TRBV28; J: TRBJ2-3; D: -; size: few; DNA: TGTGCCAGCAGTCCGGACGGTCTTCACGTCGATAGCACAGATACGCAGTATTTT; CDR3: CASSPDGLHVDSTDTQYF
V: TRBV28; J: TRBJ2-1; D: -; size: -; DNA: TGTGCCAGCAGTTTATTCCTGACAGCGCCCGGCAATGAGCAGTTCTTC; CDR3: CASSLFLTAPGNEQFF
V: TRBV5-1; J: TRBJ2-1; D: TRBD2; size: -; DNA: TGCGCCAGCAGCTTGGGGGGGACTAGCGGGAAACTCGAGCAGTTCTTC; CDR3: CASSLGGTSGKLEQFF
V: TRBV4-3; J: TRBJ2-3; D: -; size: many; DNA: TGCGCCAGCAGCCATGGTAGAGATACGCAGTATTTT; CDR3: CASSHGRDTQYF
V: TRBV12-3/TRBV12-4; J: TRBJ2-1; D: -; size: few; DNA: TGTGCCAGCAGTTTAGGGGGGAAAACCAATGAGCAGTTCTTC; CDR3: CASSLGGKTNEQFF
V: TRBV24-1; J: TRBJ1-1; D: -; size: -; DNA: TGTGCCACCAGGGCAGGGAGCACTGAAGCTTTCTTT; CDR3: CATRAGSTEAFF
V: TRBV30; J: TRBJ2-1; D: -; size: -; DNA: TGTGCCTGGAGTGGGTCAGGGAGAGACAATGAGCAGTTCTTC; CDR3: CAWSGSGRDNEQFF
V: TRBV12-3/TRBV12-4; J: TRBJ2-7; D: -; size: many; DNA: TGTGCCAGCAGCCCGGCCTTCTACGAGCAGTACTTC; CDR3: CASSPAFYEQYF
V: TRBV12-3/TRBV12-4; J: TRBJ1-1; D: -; size: -; DNA: TGTGCCAGCAGGTGGACATCGAACACTGAAGCTTTCTTT; CDR3: CASRWTSNTEAFF
V: TRBV2; J: TRBJ2-7; D: -; size: -; DNA: TGTGCCATCCGGCGGGACACCGAAACTTCCTACGAGCAGTACTTC; CDR3: CAIRRDTETSYEQYF
V: TRBV5-1; J: TRBJ2-2; D: TRBD1; size: -; DNA: TGCGCCAGCAGCTTGGGGCCGAGACAGGGAGCGGACACCGGGGAGCTGTTTTTT; CDR3: CASSLGPRQGADTGELFF
V: TRBV12-3/TRBV12-4; J: TRBJ2-5; D: TRBD1; size: -; DNA: TGTGCCAGCAGTTACAGGGGACAAGAGACCCAGTACTTC; CDR3: CASSYRGQETQYF